This entry lists 23 T cell receptor beta chains sequenced from one sample in a study of T cell responses to AZD1222 COVID-19 vaccine. Sequencing used immunoSEQ multiplex PCR; TCRdb keeps in-frame clones, though not all of them. The repertoire holds around 83,000 clones, with approximately 90% as singletons. The input for sequencing was peripheral blood, taken on day 0 of AZD1222 vaccination. The receptors shown here come from an adult in good health.

The gene calls are TRBV6-2 or TRBV6-3 and TRBJ2-1; TRBD1 is a possible D gene (5 bases). V was trimmed by 2 bases and J by 10 bases, leaving 15 bases between them. Germline CDR1 reads MNHEY; CDR2 reads SVGEGT. The CDR3 runs 14 residues. The CDR3 is CASSYRGLNREQFF. DNA for the CDR3: TGTGCCAGCAGTTACAGGGGCCTGAATCGAGAGCAGTTCTTC.

This chain joins TRBV9 and TRBJ2-7, with TRBD1 matching 9 bases. V dropped 0 bases and J dropped 3; count of bases not matched to a gene: 4. The germline V gene has CDR1 SGDLS and CDR2 YYNGEE. The CDR3 loop spans 15 amino acids. CDR3 in amino acids: CASSVEDRGIYEQYF. The CDR3 DNA follows: TGTGCCAGCAGCGTAGAGGACAGGGGAATCTACGAGCAGTACTTC.

V usage is TRBV30 and J usage is TRBJ1-1; D is unresolved. The V end lost 0 bases, the J end lost 2 bases, and 19 bases lay between the germline ends. The germline V gene encodes CDR1 GTSNPN and CDR2 SVGIG (reference sequence). The CDR3 runs 17 residues. The CDR3: CAWSVPRRTALNTEAFF. CDR3 nucleotide sequence: TGTGCCTGGAGTGTACCCCGACGAACAGCCCTTAACACTGAAGCTTTCTTT.

The V call is TRBV4-1, the J call TRBJ2-5; D not certain. V was pared by 3 bases and J by 0 bases, with 2 bases between. In germline, CDR1 is MGHRA, CDR2 YSYEKL. The CDR3 sequence is 12 residues long. The CDR3 reads CASSQNQETQYF. The CDR3 DNA is TGCGCCAGCAGCCAGAACCAAGAGACCCAGTACTTC.

The V and J genes are TRBV5-6 and TRBJ1-1; unclear D gene. This CDR3 spans 12 amino acids. Germline assignment: CDR1 SGHDT and CDR2 YYEEEE. The ends were cut back, 4 bases at V and 4 bases at J, with 8 bases in the middle. The CDR3, as DNA: TGTGCCAGCAGCCAAGGGAGCACTGAAGCTTTCTTT. Its translation is CASSQGSTEAFF.

The V gene is TRBV19, the J gene TRBJ2-6, with 9 nucleotides matching TRBD1. This CDR3 contains 16 residues. After removal of 6 bases from V and 2 bases from J, the junction contained 5 bases not matched to a gene. CDR1 LNHDA and CDR2 SQIVND come from the germline V gene (reference sequence). DNA for the CDR3: TGTGCCAGTAGCATACAGGGGGCTGCTGGGGCCAACGTCCTGACTTTC. This encodes CASSIQGAAGANVLTF.

The CDR3 region has the DNA TGCGCCAGCAGTGAGTCGGGCCGCTACGAGCAGTACTTC. Protein sequence: CASSESGRYEQYF. The chain is built from TRBV10-1 and TRBJ2-7; D gene ambiguous. The germline V gene encodes CDR1 WNHNN and CDR2 SYGVQD (reference sequence). Trimming shortened V by 0 bases and J by 3 bases, and 6 bases separated the two germline ends. The CDR3 is made up of 13 amino acids.

In regard to this clone: One end of the junction fails to match germline, which may point to a read error. The V call is TRBV19, the J call TRBJ1-5; D is uncertain. In germline, CDR1 is LNHDA, CDR2 SQIVND (reference sequence). CDR3 length: 13 residues. The DNA for the CDR3 is TGTGCCAGTAGAATAGGAGGTCGCCAGCCCCAGCATTTT. This encodes CASRIGGRQPQHF.

The genes are TRBV28 and TRBJ1-3; D gene unclear. The germline V gene has CDR1 MDHEN and CDR2 SYDVKM. The CDR3 is 15 amino acids. Trimming pared 6 bases from V and 4 bases from J, leaving 16 bases between. The CDR3: CASSISWVKGNTIYF. For the CDR3, the DNA is TGTGCCAGCAGCATTTCCTGGGTAAAGGGAAACACCATATATTTT.

The J gene is TRBJ2-7, the V gene TRBV4-3; 11 bases match TRBD2. Germline V gene lookup returns CDR1 LGHNA and CDR2 YSLEER. J lost 3 bases, V lost 3 bases, and 10 bases had no gene match. The CDR3 spans 17 residues. The CDR3: CASSHLRTSGPNYEQYF. In nucleotides, the CDR3 is TGCGCCAGCAGCCATCTACGGACTAGCGGGCCAAACTACGAGCAGTACTTC.

The rearrangement links TRBV5-1 to TRBJ2-1; 9 bases are shared with TRBD2. The CDR3 length is 14 residues. The junction had 5 bases not matched to a gene; V was cut back by 4 bases and J by 6 bases. Germline V gene lookup returns CDR1 SGHRS and CDR2 YFSETQ. The CDR3 sequence: CASSPGGGANEQFF. CDR3 bases: TGCGCCAGCAGCCCGGGCGGGGGGGCCAATGAGCAGTTCTTC.

The rearrangement uses TRBV15 and TRBJ2-2; either TRBD1 or TRBD2 may fit D (5 bases each). The germline gives CDR1 LNHNV, CDR2 YYDKDF (reference sequence). CDR3 size: 16 residues. V was cut by 4 bases and J by 1 base, with 13 bases left in between. The CDR3 sequence: CATSTPTGLNTGELFF. CDR3 in DNA: TGTGCCACCAGCACCCCGACGGGGCTGAACACCGGGGAGCTGTTTTTT.

This chain connects TRBV19 to TRBJ1-5; possible D gene TRBD1, 6 bases. Germline V gene sequence: CDR1 LNHDA, CDR2 SQIVND (reference sequence). This CDR3 is built from 15 residues. Trimming took 7 bases from V and 2 from J, leaving 15 bases between them. In DNA, the CDR3 is TGTGCCAGTACCTCCAGGGGAAGGGGCAATCAGCCCCAGCATTTT. Amino acids: CASTSRGRGNQPQHF.

The rearrangement links TRBV4-2 to TRBJ2-2; tentatively, D is TRBD1 (5 bases). The germline V and J ends were trimmed by 3 bases and 5 bases, with 16 bases remaining between them. The CDR3 is made up of 16 amino acids. Looked up from germline, CDR1 is LGHNA and CDR2 is YNFKEQ. The DNA for the CDR3 is TGTGCCAGCAGCCAGCGACCGACAGAAGAGACCGGGGAGCTGTTTTTT. Amino acids: CASSQRPTEETGELFF.

The chain couples TRBV7-2 to TRBJ2-3, with 11 bases identical to TRBD2. This CDR3 contains 16 residues. The V gene end was trimmed by 1 base and the J gene end by 6 bases; junction bases not matched to a gene: 6. Per the germline V gene, CDR1 is SGHTA and CDR2 is FQGNSA. This CDR3 is CASSLGWASGRDTQYF. The CDR3 DNA is TGTGCCAGCAGCTTAGGATGGGCTAGCGGGAGGGATACGCAGTATTTT.

The rearrangement links TRBV28 to TRBJ1-5; 10 nucleotides align to TRBD1. With V trimmed by 5 bases and J by 0 bases, 7 bases remained unmatched. CDR3 length equals 17 residues. Germline CDR1 is MDHEN and CDR2 is SYDVKM. The CDR3 coding sequence is TGTGCCAGCAGTCCTCGGACAGGGGGGTATAGCAATCAGCCCCAGCATTTT. Encoded protein: CASSPRTGGYSNQPQHF. The full variable domain, its missing parts supplied by reference TRBV28 and TRBJ1-5, is DVKVTQSSRYLVKRTGEKVFLECVQDMDHENMFWYRQDPGLGLRLIYFSYDVKMKEKGDIPEGYSVSREKKERFSLILESASTNQTSMYLCASSPRTGGYSNQPQHFGDGTRLSIL.

J is TRBJ1-1 and V is TRBV28; D is undetermined. Trimming took 5 bases from V and 4 from J, leaving 8 bases between them. This CDR3 comprises 12 residues. Per germline, CDR1 MDHEN and CDR2 SYDVKM. The CDR3 loop is CASSTFSTEAFF. CDR3 bases: TGTGCCAGCAGTACCTTTAGCACTGAAGCTTTCTTT.

The chain carries TRBV19 and TRBJ1-5; unclear D gene. The CDR3 covers 13 residues. The germline V and J ends were trimmed by 7 bases and 9 bases, with 16 bases remaining between them. The germline gives CDR1 LNHDA, CDR2 SQIVND (reference sequence). The DNA of the CDR3 is TGTGCCAGTACCCCCAGCTCGTTGTCGCCCCAGCATTTT. This codes for CASTPSSLSPQHF.

The chain links TRBV7-3 to TRBJ2-3; no clear D gene. CDR3 length: 13 amino acids. Germline CDR1 reads SGHTA; CDR2 reads FQGTGA. Trimming took 5 bases from V and 2 from J, leaving 8 bases between them. CDR3 region: CASSPNNTDTQYF. In DNA, the CDR3 is TGTGCCAGCAGCCCTAACAACACAGATACGCAGTATTTT.

J is TRBJ2-7 and V is TRBV6-5; no clear D. CDR3 length equals 13 residues. The ends were cut back, 0 bases at V and 3 bases at J, with 6 bases in the middle. The germline V gene encodes CDR1 MNHEY and CDR2 SVGAGI. The CDR3 coding sequence is TGTGCCAGCAGTTACTCGCGTGGCTACGAGCAGTACTTC. This codes for CASSYSRGYEQYF.

The J gene is TRBJ2-3, the V gene TRBV30; D is unresolved. CDR1 is GTSNPN and CDR2 is SVGIG in the germline V gene (reference sequence). This CDR3 has 14 residues. V lost 3 bases and J lost 0, with 10 bases in between. CDR3 nucleotide sequence: TGTGCCTGGAGGACCAGCCCTAGCACAGATACGCAGTATTTT. Residues: CAWRTSPSTDTQYF.

V is TRBV9 and J is TRBJ1-2, with 7 bases lining up with TRBD1. J gave up 2 bases and V 3 bases, and 4 bases lay outside the gene matches. The CDR3 covers 14 residues. CDR1 is SGDLS, CDR2 YYNGEE, per germline. The CDR3 bases are TGTGCCAGCAGCGCGACAGGGTTGAACTATGGCTACACCTTC. It translates to CASSATGLNYGYTF.

In this sample, this clone turned up a few times. This chain joins TRBV20-1 and TRBJ1-1, with 8 bases fitting TRBD1. The V gene end was trimmed by 6 bases and the J gene end by 8 bases; junction bases not matched to a gene: 5. CDR1 is DFQATT, CDR2 SNEGSKA, per germline (reference sequence). This CDR3 region has 11 residues. This chain's CDR3 is CSAIRQGEAFF. For the CDR3, the DNA is TGCAGTGCGATCCGACAGGGGGAAGCTTTCTTT.